The 19 T cell receptor beta chains below come from one sample, sequenced in a study of identical twins' blood T cells. One entry per CDR3 protein, called by TCRdb with MiXCR from the 5' RACE reads. The sample has 350,000 to 400,000 distinct CDR3 sequences, more than 25% seen once. The sequenced sample was PBMCs. The receptors come from a woman aged 18-55 years in good health.

The chain is built from TRBV20-1 and TRBJ2-2, with a tentative D call TRBD1 (6 bases). In germline, CDR1 is DFQATT, CDR2 SNEGSKA (reference sequence). Trimming left V 3 bases short and J 7 bases short, with 12 bases between. This CDR3 comprises 13 residues. CDR3 amino acids: CSARIQGGGELFF. The CDR3 DNA reads as TGCAGTGCTAGGATACAGGGCGGCGGGGAGCTGTTTTTT.

The chain carries TRBV11-2 and TRBJ1-2; D might be TRBD1 (6 bases). V was pared by 4 bases and J by 4 bases, with 16 bases between. Germline lookup yields CDR1 SGHAT and CDR2 FQNNGV. The CDR3 is 15 residues long. This CDR3 reads CASSSNRGQRYGYTF. The DNA for the CDR3 is TGTGCCAGCAGCTCAAATCGTGGACAGCGCTATGGCTACACCTTC.

The sample holds a few counts of this clonotype. The V call is TRBV12-3 or TRBV12-4, the J call TRBJ2-5; 7 bases map to TRBD2. The CDR3 is made up of 15 amino acids. Losses at the gene ends were 4 bases for V and 5 bases for J; bases not matched to a gene: 10. The CDR3, as DNA: TGTGCCAGCAGTTCCCCCCGGACTAGTTGGGAGACCCAGTACTTC. Its translation is CASSSPRTSWETQYF.

In its sample, this clonotype was seen a few times. This chain uses TRBV7-8 with TRBJ1-1; D gene uncertain. Germline V gene data show CDR1 as SGHVS and CDR2 as FQNEAQ. V was pared by 1 base and J by 1 base, with 7 bases between. The CDR3 has 14 residues. In DNA, the CDR3 is TGTGCCAGCAGCTTAGTGGAGAGGAACACTGAAGCTTTCTTT. Its translation: CASSLVERNTEAFF.

This clonotype was seen only a few times. The chain combines TRBV10-3 with TRBJ2-2, with 13 bases matching TRBD2. This CDR3 comprises 15 residues. Germline values: CDR1 ENHRY, CDR2 SYGVKD. Germline trimming cut 10 bases from V and 4 bases from J; bases unmatched to any gene: 6. CDR3 region: CATELAGGLTGELFF. In DNA, the CDR3 is TGTGCCACCGAACTAGCGGGAGGGCTCACCGGGGAGCTGTTTTTT.

The rearrangement joins TRBV6-5 to TRBJ1-5, with D tentatively TRBD1 (6 bases). This CDR3 has 13 residues. Germline V lookup: CDR1 MNHEY, CDR2 SVGAGI. The V end was cut by 6 bases, the J end by 4 bases, with 10 bases between. The CDR3, as DNA: TGTGCCAGCAGCCCGGACAGAAATCAGCCCCAGCATTTT. As protein: CASSPDRNQPQHF.

This clonotype was detected a few times. The V call is TRBV7-8, the J call TRBJ1-4; D gene uncertain. The CDR3 length is 16 residues. V lost 3 bases and J 10 bases, leaving 21 bases between the germline ends. In germline, CDR1 is SGHVS, CDR2 FQNEAQ. CDR3 residues: CASSFSSSAGWGKLFF. CDR3 DNA sequence: TGTGCCAGCAGCTTTTCCAGTTCGGCCGGATGGGGAAAACTGTTTTTT. The full variable domain, with the rest looked up from reference TRBV7-8 and TRBJ1-4, is GAGVSQSPRYKVAKRGQDVALRCDPISGHVSLFWYQQALGQGPEFLTYFQNEAQLDKSGLPSDRFFAERPEGSVSTLKIQRTQQEDSAVYLCASSFSSSAGWGKLFFGSGTQLSVL.

This clonotype was seen repeatedly, ten times or more. V usage is TRBV4-3 and J usage is TRBJ2-1; 11 bases are shared with TRBD2. This CDR3 spans 17 amino acids. V was pared by 2 bases and J by 2 bases, with 5 bases of the junction left unmatched. Germline loops: CDR1 LGHNA, CDR2 YSLEER. DNA for the CDR3: TGCGCCAGCAGCCAAACTATAGCGGGAGGGACCTACAATGAGCAGTTCTTC. This translates into CASSQTIAGGTYNEQFF.

This clonotype was detected a few times. V is TRBV20-1 and J is TRBJ2-3, with TRBD2 matching over 13 bases. CDR3 size: 14 residues. The junction had 5 bases not matched to a gene; V was cut back by 4 bases and J by 7 bases. Germline CDR1 reads DFQATT; CDR2 reads SNEGSKA (reference sequence). The CDR3 sequence: CSATRLAGGYTQYF. CDR3 nucleotide sequence: TGCAGTGCTACTCGACTAGCGGGGGGTTATACGCAGTATTTT.

The rearrangement joins TRBV11-2 to TRBJ1-6; D is ambiguous. This CDR3 has 12 residues. V lost 5 bases and J lost 18, with 17 bases in between. CDR1 is SGHAT and CDR2 is FQNNGV in the germline V gene. CDR3 bases: TGTGCCAGCAGCGTTAGTACCCCTACCCCCCACTTT. Translating it yields CASSVSTPTPHF.

This clonotype was counted ten times or more. This chain uses TRBV20-1 with TRBJ1-2; D possibly corresponds to TRBD1 (5 bases). The CDR3 totals 16 residues. Germline V gene data show CDR1 as DFQATT and CDR2 as SNEGSKA (reference sequence). V lost 7 bases to trimming and J lost 2 bases, with 23 bases between them. The DNA for the CDR3 is TGCAGTGGCGCGGGGCCCCAATACACCGCCAACTATGGCTACACCTTC. Encoded protein: CSGAGPQYTANYGYTF.

This clonotype was picked up a small number of times. The genes are TRBV7-9 and TRBJ1-1, with no clear D. Per germline, CDR1 SEHNR and CDR2 FQNEAQ (reference sequence). The CDR3 sequence is 13 residues long. V lost 3 bases and J 3 bases, leaving 8 bases between the germline ends. The CDR3 nucleotides are TGTGCCAGCAGCTTGTGGGCGGACACTGAAGCTTTCTTT. As protein: CASSLWADTEAFF. Using reference TRBV7-9 and TRBJ1-1 for the parts outside the CDR3, the full variable domain is DTGVSQNPRHKITKRGQNVTFRCDPISEHNRLYWYRQTLGQGPEFLTYFQNEAQLEKSRLLSDRFSAERPKGSFSTLEIQRTEQGDSAMYLCASSLWADTEAFFGQGTRLTVV.

The table lists this clonotype with many counts. The chain carries TRBV19 and TRBJ2-3; D is ambiguous. V was pared by 9 bases and J by 0 bases, with 7 bases between. The germline CDR1 and CDR2 sequences are LNHDA and SQIVND (reference sequence). The CDR3 is 12 amino acids. CDR3 loop: CASQGSTDTQYF. The CDR3 nucleotides are TGTGCCAGCCAAGGGAGCACAGATACGCAGTATTTT. Looking up the rest from reference TRBV19 and TRBJ2-3 gives the full variable domain: DGGITQSPKYLFRKEGQNVTLSCEQNLNHDAMYWYRQDPGQGLRLIYYSQIVNDFQKGDIAEGYSVSREKKESFPLTVTSAQKNPTAFYLCASQGSTDTQYFGPGTRLTVL.

This clonotype was detected a few times. The chain uses TRBV2 and TRBJ1-6; D call uncertain. Per germline, CDR1 SNHLY and CDR2 FYNNEI. The ends were cut back, 7 bases at V and 5 bases at J, with 9 bases in the middle. The CDR3 has 13 residues. The CDR3 loop is CASIAENNSPLHF. CDR3 in DNA: TGTGCCAGCATAGCGGAGAATAATTCACCCCTCCACTTT.

Only a few counts were recorded for this clonotype. The chain uses TRBV12-3 or TRBV12-4 and TRBJ2-1; TRBD2 matches at 9 bases. The CDR3 covers 16 residues. Trimming removed 6 bases from V and 2 bases from J; junction bases left unmatched: 8. In nucleotides, the CDR3 is TGTGCCAGCAGACTCCGGGGCGGGAGGGCCTACAATGAGCAGTTCTTC. Protein product: CASRLRGGRAYNEQFF.

The chain recombines TRBV7-3 with TRBJ2-2, with D perhaps TRBD1 or TRBD2 (5 bases each). Germline CDR1 SGHTA, CDR2 FQGTGA. The CDR3 has 14 residues. The V end was cut by 0 bases, the J end by 8 bases, with 10 bases between. The CDR3 here is CASSLTRGSGELFF. The CDR3 nucleotides are TGTGCCAGCAGCTTAACTCGGGGCTCGGGGGAGCTGTTTTTT. Combining the CDR3 with reference TRBV7-3 and TRBJ2-2 gives the whole variable domain GAGVSQTPSNKVTEKGKYVELRCDPISGHTALYWYRQSLGQGPEFLIYFQGTGAADDSGLPNDRFFAVRPEGSVSTLKIQRTERGDSAVYLCASSLTRGSGELFFGEGSRLTVL.

The CDR3 loop is CASSEDNEKLFF. The CDR3 nucleotides are TGTGCCAGCAGTGAAGATAATGAAAAACTGTTTTTT. V and J are TRBV6-1 and TRBJ1-4; D is ambiguous. From germline, CDR1 is MNHNS and CDR2 SASEGT. Trimming removed 1 base from V and 4 bases from J, with 1 base in between. The CDR3 runs to 12 residues.

This clonotype was picked up a small number of times. The J gene is TRBJ2-2, the V gene TRBV18; D perhaps matches TRBD2 (6 bases). The germline gives CDR1 KGHSH, CDR2 LQKENI. Trimming took off 4 bases at V and 3 bases at J, with 12 bases between the two ends. The CDR3 extends over 15 amino acids. CDR3 DNA sequence: TGTGCCAGCTCACGGTTTTCGGGAGACACCGGGGAGCTGTTTTTT. Translating gives CASSRFSGDTGELFF.

In this sample, this clonotype turned up a few times. The rearrangement uses TRBV5-1 and TRBJ1-4; 8 bases agree with TRBD1. V lost 8 bases, J lost 8 bases, and 14 bases stayed unmatched. CDR1 and CDR2 from the germline V gene are SGHRS and YFSETQ. There are 15 residues in the CDR3. This CDR3 is CASSRGRGLEEKLFF. The CDR3 DNA reads TGCGCCAGTTCTAGGGGCAGGGGGCTAGAAGAAAAACTGTTTTTT.